This TCR beta chain was sequenced during a study of blood T cells in healthy people across ages. V was shortened by 4 bases and J by 0 bases, with 16 bases between the two germline ends. This CDR3 comprises 17 residues. Germline values: CDR1 ENHRY, CDR2 SYGVKD. Comment on this clonotype: Its antigen remains unknown.

Overall study results and limits: Any changes in expanded clonotypes were possibly confounded, as donor CMV status remained unknown.

Using a J-beta primer mix together with a sample-barcoded 5' primer, a second PCR was run for about 7 to 12 cycles. TCRdb independently ran MiXCR on the 5' RACE reads; one entry per CDR3 protein. The table has 650,000 to 800,000 distinct CDR3 sequences, over 40% seen once. Sequencing used blood. The sequence was obtained from a woman older than 75 in good health. The chain joins TRBV10-3 to TRBJ2-1, with D hard to call. This CDR3 is CAISGRISSSSYNEQFF. The CDR3 DNA reads as TGTGCCATCAGTGGAAGGATTAGCAGTAGCTCCTACAATGAGCAGTTCTTC.